These 11 T cell receptor beta chains were all obtained from the same sample, sequenced in a study of PD-L1 blockade in urothelial cancer. This table comes from immunoSEQ multiplex PCR, and its TCRdb copy is limited to in-frame clones, with some not included. Here the sample spans 49,000 or so clones, 79% being singletons. The sample's time point: pretreatment peripheral blood. Sequenced material: PBMCs, taken around atezolizumab (anti-PD-L1) treatment. The receptors were gathered from a man aged 70-80 years with urothelial cancer.

The chain uses TRBV5-4 and TRBJ2-1; 7 positions agree with TRBD2. The CDR3 is made up of 15 amino acids. V was clipped by 1 base and J by 1 base; unmatched bases: 2. Looked up from germline, CDR1 is SGHNT and CDR2 is YYREEE (reference sequence). The CDR3 reads CASSLSSGSYNEQFF. The CDR3 DNA is TGTGCCAGCAGCTTGTCTAGCGGTTCCTACAATGAGCAGTTCTTC.

This chain uses TRBV19 with TRBJ1-1; D gene ambiguous. Trimming removed 3 bases at V and 5 bases at J, with 10 bases between. CDR1 is LNHDA, CDR2 SQIVND, per germline (reference sequence). CDR3 length equals 13 residues. CDR3 nucleotides: TGTGCCAGTAGTATCCTCCCGGGGACTGAAGCTTTCTTT. It encodes CASSILPGTEAFF.

The chain combines TRBV28 with TRBJ2-7; 8 nucleotides align to TRBD1. With 7 bases clipped from V and 4 bases from J, the junction kept 9 bases outside the gene matches. CDR1 and CDR2 from the germline V gene are MDHEN and SYDVKM. The CDR3 totals 14 residues. The CDR3 DNA is TGTGCCAGCACCCCCGGGACAGGACTTTACGAGCAGTACTTC. This sequence encodes CASTPGTGLYEQYF.

The J gene is TRBJ1-1, the V gene TRBV30, with 8 bases fitting TRBD1. The trim removed 6 bases at V and 5 bases at J, leaving 5 bases unmatched. Germline CDR1 GTSNPN, CDR2 SVGIG (reference sequence). The CDR3 has 12 amino acids. CDR3 protein: CACDRGRTEAFF. The CDR3 region has the DNA TGTGCCTGCGACAGGGGTCGGACTGAAGCTTTCTTT.

The chain recombines TRBV5-1 with TRBJ2-1; tentative D call: TRBD2 (6 bases). Germline V gene sequence: CDR1 SGHRS, CDR2 YFSETQ. Trimming left V 4 bases short and J 2 bases short, with 16 bases between. This CDR3 has 16 residues. As DNA, the CDR3 is TGCGCCAGCAGCGTGGGGGACTCCTCAACCTACAATGAGCAGTTCTTC. Amino acids: CASSVGDSSTYNEQFF.

V gene TRBV15 combines with J gene TRBJ2-2, with 9 positions matching TRBD1. Germline V gene sequence: CDR1 LNHNV, CDR2 YYDKDF (reference sequence). This CDR3 contains 16 residues. Trimming removed 3 bases from V and 10 bases from J; junction bases left unmatched: 12. The CDR3 here is CATSRGVGTGSKELFF. The DNA of the CDR3 is TGTGCCACCAGCAGGGGGGTAGGGACAGGGAGCAAGGAGCTGTTTTTT.

The chain has TRBV27 and TRBJ2-7; weak D call: TRBD2 (5 bases). Trimming took off 6 bases at V and 6 bases at J, with 21 bases between the two ends. Germline V gene data show CDR1 as MNHEY and CDR2 as SMNVEV (reference sequence). This CDR3 has 15 amino acids. CDR3 DNA: TGTGCCAGCAGAACTAGAGGAGACTTCTACTTCGAGCAGTACTTC. The encoded protein is CASRTRGDFYFEQYF.

The chain joins TRBV19 to TRBJ2-3, with D maybe TRBD2 (6 bases). V was pared by 3 bases and J by 1 base, with 11 bases between. The CDR3 has 15 amino acids. Per germline, CDR1 LNHDA and CDR2 SQIVND (reference sequence). CDR3 bases: TGTGCCAGTAGTATCGGGGGTCAACGCACAGATACGCAGTATTTT. Protein sequence: CASSIGGQRTDTQYF.

The chain uses TRBV2 and TRBJ2-3; 9 bases line up with TRBD2. The CDR3 is 16 amino acids. The trim removed 5 bases at V and 0 bases at J, leaving 6 bases unmatched. Germline V lookup: CDR1 SNHLY, CDR2 FYNNEI. In DNA, the CDR3 is TGTGCCAGCAGTCCCCGGACTAGCGCTAGCACAGATACGCAGTATTTT. Translated: CASSPRTSASTDTQYF.

This rearrangement joins TRBV27 to TRBJ2-7; 8 bases align to TRBD1. There are 15 residues in the CDR3. Per germline, CDR1 MNHEY and CDR2 SMNVEV (reference sequence). With 5 bases clipped from V and 2 bases from J, the junction kept 8 bases outside the gene matches. CDR3 in amino acids: CASSLEGQAAYEQYF. Written as DNA, the CDR3 is TGTGCCAGCAGTCTCGAGGGACAGGCGGCCTACGAGCAGTACTTC.

Only one count was recorded for this clone. The chain is built from TRBV18 and TRBJ2-7; the D is unclear. The CDR3 totals 14 residues. Trimming removed 3 bases from V and 6 bases from J, with 15 bases in between. Germline CDR1 is KGHSH and CDR2 is LQKENI. Here the CDR3 reads CASSPTPVAAEQYF. The CDR3, as DNA: TGTGCCAGCTCACCTACTCCGGTAGCCGCCGAGCAGTACTTC.